This T cell receptor (beta chain) originates from a study of cytomegalovirus exposure and HLA in healthy donors. Study background: In an early release, HLA-typed donors contributed some 80 million unique TCR sequences. Study outcomes and limitations: There were reportedly fewer N-insertions in an Asian-associated ancestry cluster than the roughly 670-donor mean, in a later analysis. The records held CMV serostatus as the only immune exposure information.

As regards this clone: The antigen remains unidentified.

This CDR3 is 14 amino acids long. The ends lost 3 bases at V and 7 bases at J; junction bases unmatched: 3. Per the germline V gene, CDR1 is SGHVS and CDR2 is FQNEAQ. PCR was performed using 60 Vbeta and 13 Jbeta primers. Profiled with immunoSEQ multiplex PCR; TCRdb holds only in-frame clones, not every one. The table includes approximately 86,000 clones, 85% detected once. The TCR was taken from a man aged 35 to 55 in good health and CMV-seropositive. Material for sequencing was PBMCs. This chain uses TRBV7-8 with TRBJ1-6; 7 nucleotides align to TRBD1. The CDR3 here is CASSLTGRNSPLHF. In nucleotides, the CDR3 is TGTGCCAGCAGCTTGACAGGGAGGAATTCACCCCTCCACTTT.